Sequencing of this TCR beta chain was carried out in a study of blood T cell repertoires in COVID-19. In the study overall: COVID-19 samples collected from the United States, Italy and Spain covered acute and convalescent phases. PBMCs, B-cell-depleted T cells, or T cells provided the cDNA or gDNA that made up the material.

In this sample, this clone turned up once. Authors' analysis steps: Amplified reference gene primers provided the basis for estimating nucleated cell counts. The data were produced by immunoSEQ multiplex PCR, yet TCRdb's version contains in-frame clones alone and is incomplete. Clone size and the V and J calls come from that table; the DNA yielded D and trimming. The sample shows approximately 60,000 clones, 85% to 90% of them seen only once. Germline CDR1 GTSNPN, CDR2 SVGIG (reference sequence). With 4 bases removed from V and 2 bases from J, the gap between germline ends came to 11 bases. CDR3 length: 14 residues.

This sequence joins TRBV30 and TRBJ2-2; D is perhaps TRBD2 (7 bases). The clonotype comes from a man aged 50 or older with active COVID-19. The source material was peripheral blood. The chain's CDR3 is CAWKGGHNTGELFF. The CDR3 region has the DNA TGTGCCTGGAAGGGGGGGCATAACACCGGGGAGCTGTTTTTT.